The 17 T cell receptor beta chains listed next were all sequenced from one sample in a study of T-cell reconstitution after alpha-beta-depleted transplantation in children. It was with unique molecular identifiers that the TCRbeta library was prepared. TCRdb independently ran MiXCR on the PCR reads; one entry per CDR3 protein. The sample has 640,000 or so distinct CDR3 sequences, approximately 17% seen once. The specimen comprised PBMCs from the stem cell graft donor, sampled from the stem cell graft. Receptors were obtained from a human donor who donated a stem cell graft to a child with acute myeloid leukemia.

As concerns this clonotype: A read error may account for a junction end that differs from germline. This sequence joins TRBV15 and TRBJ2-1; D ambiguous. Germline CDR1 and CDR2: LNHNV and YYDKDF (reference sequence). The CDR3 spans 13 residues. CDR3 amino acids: CATRTASVNGQFF. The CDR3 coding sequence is TGTGCCACCCGTACAGCTTCTGTGAATGGGCAGTTCTTC. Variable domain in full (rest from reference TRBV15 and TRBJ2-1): DAMVIQNPRYQVTQFGKPVTLSCSQTLNHNVMYWYQQKSSQAPKLLFHYYDKDFNNEADTPDNFQSRRPNTSFCFLDIRSPGLGDTAMYLCATRTASVNGQFFGPGTRLTVL.

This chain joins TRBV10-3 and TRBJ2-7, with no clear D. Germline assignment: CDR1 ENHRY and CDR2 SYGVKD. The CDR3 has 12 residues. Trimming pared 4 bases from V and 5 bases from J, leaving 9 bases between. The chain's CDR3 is CAISGTDDEQYV. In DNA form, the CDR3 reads TGTGCCATCAGTGGAACAGACGACGAGCAGTACGTC.

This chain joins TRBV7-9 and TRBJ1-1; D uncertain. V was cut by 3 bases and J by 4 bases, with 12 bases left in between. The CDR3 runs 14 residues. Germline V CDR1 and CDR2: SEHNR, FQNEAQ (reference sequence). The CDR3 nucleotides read TGTGCCAGCAGCTTCTCAAGTGGGAGCACTGAAGCTTTCTTT. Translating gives CASSFSSGSTEAFF.

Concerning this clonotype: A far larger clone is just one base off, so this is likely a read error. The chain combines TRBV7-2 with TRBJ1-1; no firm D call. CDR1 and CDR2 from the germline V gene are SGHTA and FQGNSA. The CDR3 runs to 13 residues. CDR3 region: CASSLVRNTEALF. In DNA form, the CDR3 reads TGTGCCAGCAGCTTAGTGAGGAACACTGAAGCTTTGTTT.

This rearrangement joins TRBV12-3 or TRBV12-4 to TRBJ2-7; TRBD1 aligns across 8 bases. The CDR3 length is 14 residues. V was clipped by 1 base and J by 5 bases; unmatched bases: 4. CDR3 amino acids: CASSLVQGGHEQYF. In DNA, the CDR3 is TGTGCCAGCAGTTTAGTACAGGGGGGCCACGAGCAGTACTTC.

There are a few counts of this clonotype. CDR3 amino acids: CASSIRQNLQQPQHF. DNA of the CDR3: TGTGCCAGCAGTATTAGGCAGAACCTCCAACAGCCCCAGCATTTT. The chain carries TRBV28 and TRBJ1-5, with D unclear. This CDR3 contains 15 residues. The germline V gene encodes CDR1 MDHEN and CDR2 SYDVKM. The V end lost 5 bases, the J end lost 7 bases, and 18 bases lay between the germline ends.

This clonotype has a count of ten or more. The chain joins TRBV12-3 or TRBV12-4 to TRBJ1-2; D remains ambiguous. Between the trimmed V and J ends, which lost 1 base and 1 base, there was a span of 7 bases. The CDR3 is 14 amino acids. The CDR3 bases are TGTGCCAGCAGTTTAGGAGCTAGTAACTATGGCTACACCTTC. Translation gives CASSLGASNYGYTF.

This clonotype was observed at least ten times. The CDR3 nucleotides read TGCAGCGTTGAACCTACGGGGGCCCGAAACACCGGGGAGCTGTTTTTT. Protein sequence: CSVEPTGARNTGELFF. The rearrangement uses TRBV29-1 and TRBJ2-2; D may be TRBD1 or TRBD2 (6 bases each). V was cut by 2 bases and J by 2 bases, with 15 bases left in between. Germline lookup yields CDR1 SQVTM and CDR2 ANQGSEA. The CDR3 has 16 amino acids.

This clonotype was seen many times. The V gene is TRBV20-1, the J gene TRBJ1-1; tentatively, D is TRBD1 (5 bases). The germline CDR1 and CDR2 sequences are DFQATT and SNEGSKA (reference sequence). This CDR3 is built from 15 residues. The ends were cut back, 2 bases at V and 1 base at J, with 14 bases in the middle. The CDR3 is CSARNPGTTNTEAFF. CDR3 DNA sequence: TGCAGTGCTAGAAATCCGGGGACTACGAACACTGAAGCTTTCTTT.

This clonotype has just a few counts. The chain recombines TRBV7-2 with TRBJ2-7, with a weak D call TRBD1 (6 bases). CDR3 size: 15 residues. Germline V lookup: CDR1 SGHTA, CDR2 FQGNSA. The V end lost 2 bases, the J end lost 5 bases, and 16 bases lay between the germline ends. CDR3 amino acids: CASSLLSRGIDEQYF. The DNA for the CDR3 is TGTGCCAGCAGCTTATTGAGCAGGGGAATCGACGAGCAGTACTTC. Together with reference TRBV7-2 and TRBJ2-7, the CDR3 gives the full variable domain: GAGVSQSPSNKVTEKGKDVELRCDPISGHTALYWYRQSLGQGLEFLIYFQGNSAPDKSGLPSDRFSAERTGGSVSTLTIQRTQQEDSAVYLCASSLLSRGIDEQYFGPGTRLTVT.

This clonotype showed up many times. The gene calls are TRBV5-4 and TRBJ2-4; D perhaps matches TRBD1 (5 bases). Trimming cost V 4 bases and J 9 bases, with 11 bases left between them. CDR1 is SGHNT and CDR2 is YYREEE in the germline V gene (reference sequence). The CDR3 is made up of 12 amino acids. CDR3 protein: CASSHLQGIQYF. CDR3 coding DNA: TGTGCCAGCAGCCACCTCCAGGGCATTCAGTACTTC. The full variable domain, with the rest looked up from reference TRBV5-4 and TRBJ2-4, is ETGVTQSPTHLIKTRGQQVTLRCSSQSGHNTVSWYQQALGQGPQFIFQYYREEENGRGNFPPRFSGLQFPNYSSELNVNALELDDSALYLCASSHLQGIQYFGAGTRLSVL.

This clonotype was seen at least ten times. CDR3 DNA: TGCAGTGCTACCGAAAGGGGTGGTGAAAAACTGTTTTTT. It yields the protein CSATERGGEKLFF. The V and J genes are TRBV20-1 and TRBJ1-4; the D gene is possibly TRBD1 (5 bases). Germline CDR1 is DFQATT and CDR2 is SNEGSKA (reference sequence). The CDR3 loop spans 13 amino acids. V was clipped by 4 bases and J by 7 bases, with 13 bases between them.

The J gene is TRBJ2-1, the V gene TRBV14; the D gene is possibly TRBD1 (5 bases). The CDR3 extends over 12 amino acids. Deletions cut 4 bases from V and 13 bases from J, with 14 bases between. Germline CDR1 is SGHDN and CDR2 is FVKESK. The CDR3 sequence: CASSLFQGGQFF. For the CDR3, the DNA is TGTGCCAGCAGCCTTTTCCAGGGTGGACAGTTCTTC. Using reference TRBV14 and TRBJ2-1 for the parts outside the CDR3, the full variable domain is EAGVTQFPSHSVIEKGQTVTLRCDPISGHDNLYWYRRVMGKEIKFLLHFVKESKQDESGMPNNRFLAERTGGTYSTLKVQPAELEDSGVYFCASSLFQGGQFFGPGTRLTVL.

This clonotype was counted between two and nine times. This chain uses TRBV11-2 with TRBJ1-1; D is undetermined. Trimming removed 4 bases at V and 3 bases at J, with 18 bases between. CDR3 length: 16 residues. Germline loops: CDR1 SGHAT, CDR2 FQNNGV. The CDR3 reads CASSSPPTASHTEAFF. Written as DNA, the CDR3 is TGTGCCAGCAGCTCCCCACCAACAGCCAGCCACACTGAAGCTTTCTTT.

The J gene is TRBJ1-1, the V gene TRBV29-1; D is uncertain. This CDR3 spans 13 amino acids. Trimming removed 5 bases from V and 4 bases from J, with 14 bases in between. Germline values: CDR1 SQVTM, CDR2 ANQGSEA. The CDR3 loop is CSVIRRMTTEAFF. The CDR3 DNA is TGCAGCGTTATTCGGCGCATGACCACTGAAGCTTTCTTT.

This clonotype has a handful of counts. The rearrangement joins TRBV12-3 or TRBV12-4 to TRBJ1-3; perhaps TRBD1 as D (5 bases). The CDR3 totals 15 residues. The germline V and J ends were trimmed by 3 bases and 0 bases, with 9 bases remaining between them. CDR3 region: CASSFRAASGNTIYF. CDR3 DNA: TGTGCCAGCAGTTTCAGGGCAGCCTCTGGAAACACCATATATTTT.

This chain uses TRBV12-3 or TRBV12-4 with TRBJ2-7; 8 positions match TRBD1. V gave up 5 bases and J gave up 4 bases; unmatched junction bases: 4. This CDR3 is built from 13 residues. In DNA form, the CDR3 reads TGTGCCAGCAGTCCGGGACAGGAATACGAGCAGTACTTC. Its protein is CASSPGQEYEQYF.